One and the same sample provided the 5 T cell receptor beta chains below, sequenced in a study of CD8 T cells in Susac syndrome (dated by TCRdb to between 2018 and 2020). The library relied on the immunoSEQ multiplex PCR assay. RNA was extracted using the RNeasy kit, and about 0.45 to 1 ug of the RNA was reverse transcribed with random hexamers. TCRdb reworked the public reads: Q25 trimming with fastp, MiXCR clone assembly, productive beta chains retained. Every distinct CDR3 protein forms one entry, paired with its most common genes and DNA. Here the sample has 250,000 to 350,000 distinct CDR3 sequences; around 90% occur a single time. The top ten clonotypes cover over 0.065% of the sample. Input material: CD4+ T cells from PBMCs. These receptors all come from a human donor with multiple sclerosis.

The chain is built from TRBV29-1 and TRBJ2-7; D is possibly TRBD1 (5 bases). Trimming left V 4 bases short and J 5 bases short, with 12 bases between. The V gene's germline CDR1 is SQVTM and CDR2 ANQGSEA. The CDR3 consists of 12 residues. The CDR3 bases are TGCAGCGTTGTGCAGGGTCCCAACGAGCAGTACTTC. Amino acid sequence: CSVVQGPNEQYF.

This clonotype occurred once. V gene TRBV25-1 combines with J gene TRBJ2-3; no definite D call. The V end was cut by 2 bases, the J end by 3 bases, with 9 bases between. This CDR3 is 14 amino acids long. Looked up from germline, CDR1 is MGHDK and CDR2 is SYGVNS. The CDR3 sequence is CASSEKVQTDTQYF. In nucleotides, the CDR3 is TGTGCCAGCAGTGAAAAGGTCCAAACAGATACGCAGTATTTT.

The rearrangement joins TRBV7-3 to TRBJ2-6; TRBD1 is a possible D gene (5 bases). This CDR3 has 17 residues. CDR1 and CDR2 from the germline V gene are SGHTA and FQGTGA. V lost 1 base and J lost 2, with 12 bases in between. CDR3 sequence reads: CASSLNPGSTGANVLTF. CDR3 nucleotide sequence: TGTGCCAGCAGCTTAAATCCAGGGTCAACTGGGGCCAACGTCCTGACTTTC.

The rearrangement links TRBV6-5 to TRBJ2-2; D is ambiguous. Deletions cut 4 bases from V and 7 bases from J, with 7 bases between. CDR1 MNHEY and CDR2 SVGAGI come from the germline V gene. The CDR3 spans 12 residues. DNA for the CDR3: TGTGCCAGCAGTTTAGTCCACGGGGAGCTGTTTTTT. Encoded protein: CASSLVHGELFF.

The CDR3 coding sequence is TGTGCCATCAGTGGGTTGACATCGGCTGAGCAGTTCTTC. The encoded protein is CAISGLTSAEQFF. The V call is TRBV10-3, the J call TRBJ2-1; no clear D gene. From germline, CDR1 is ENHRY and CDR2 SYGVKD. The CDR3 covers 13 residues. V lost 4 bases, J lost 9 bases, and 13 bases lay in between.